The T cell receptor (beta chain) described here comes from a study of blood T cell repertoires in COVID-19. Here immunoSEQ multiplex PCR was the method, and the copy in TCRdb shows in-frame clones only, minus some. The table shows a few hundred thousand clones, with about 85% occurring only once. Germline lookup yields CDR1 DFQATT and CDR2 SNEGSKA (reference sequence). The CDR3 length is 17 residues. Between the trimmed V and J ends, which lost 3 bases and 0 bases, there was a span of 15 bases. Source material: peripheral blood. J is TRBJ1-6 and V is TRBV20-1; possible D gene TRBD1, 5 bases. The sequence was obtained from a man aged 50-59 years who had recovered from COVID-19. CDR3 coding DNA: TGCAGTGCTAGTGCAGGGCCCACGAGCTCCTATAATTCACCCCTCCACTTT. Protein sequence: CSASAGPTSSYNSPLHF.